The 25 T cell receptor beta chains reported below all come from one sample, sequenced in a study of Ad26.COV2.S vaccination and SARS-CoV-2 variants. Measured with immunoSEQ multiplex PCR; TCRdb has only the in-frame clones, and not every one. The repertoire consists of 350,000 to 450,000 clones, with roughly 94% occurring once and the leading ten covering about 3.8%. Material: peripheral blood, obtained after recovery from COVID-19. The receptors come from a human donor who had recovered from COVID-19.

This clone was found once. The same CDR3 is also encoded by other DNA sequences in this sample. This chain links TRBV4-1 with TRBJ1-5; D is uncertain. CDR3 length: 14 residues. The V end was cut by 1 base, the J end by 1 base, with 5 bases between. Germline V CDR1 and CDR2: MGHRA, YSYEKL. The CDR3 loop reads CASSQGVSNQPQHF. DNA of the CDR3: TGCGCCAGCAGCCAAGGTGTCAGCAATCAGCCCCAGCATTTT.

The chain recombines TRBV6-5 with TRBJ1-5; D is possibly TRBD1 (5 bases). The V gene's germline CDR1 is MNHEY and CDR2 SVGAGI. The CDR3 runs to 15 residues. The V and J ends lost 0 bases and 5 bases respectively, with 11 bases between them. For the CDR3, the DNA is TGTGCCAGCAGTTACTCCCTTTTGGGGGATCAGCCCCAGCATTTT. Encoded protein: CASSYSLLGDQPQHF.

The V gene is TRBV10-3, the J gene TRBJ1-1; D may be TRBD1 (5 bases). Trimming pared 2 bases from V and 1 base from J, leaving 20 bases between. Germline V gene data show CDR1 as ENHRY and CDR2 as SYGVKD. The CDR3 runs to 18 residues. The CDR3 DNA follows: TGTGCCATCAGTGAGGGGGCAGGAGTTGTGGACCCGAACACTGAAGCTTTCTTT. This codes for CAISEGAGVVDPNTEAFF.

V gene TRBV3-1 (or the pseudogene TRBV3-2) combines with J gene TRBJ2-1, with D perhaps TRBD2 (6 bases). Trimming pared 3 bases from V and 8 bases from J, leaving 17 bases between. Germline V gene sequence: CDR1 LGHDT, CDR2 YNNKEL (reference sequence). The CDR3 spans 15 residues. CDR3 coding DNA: TGTGCCAGCAGCCAGGTAGCGGACCCGACGGATGAGCAGTTCTTC. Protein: CASSQVADPTDEQFF.

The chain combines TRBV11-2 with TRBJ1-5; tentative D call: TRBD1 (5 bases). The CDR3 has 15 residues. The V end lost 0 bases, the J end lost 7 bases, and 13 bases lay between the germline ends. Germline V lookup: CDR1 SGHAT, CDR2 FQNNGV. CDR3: CASSLEGVENQPQHF. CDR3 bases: TGTGCCAGCAGCTTAGAAGGGGTTGAGAACCAGCCCCAGCATTTT.

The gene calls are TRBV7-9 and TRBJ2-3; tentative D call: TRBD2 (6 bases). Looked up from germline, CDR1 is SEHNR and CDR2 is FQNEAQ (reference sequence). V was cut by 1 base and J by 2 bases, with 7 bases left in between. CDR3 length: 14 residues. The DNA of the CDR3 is TGTGCCAGCAGCTTAGTGGACTACACAGATACGCAGTATTTT. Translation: CASSLVDYTDTQYF. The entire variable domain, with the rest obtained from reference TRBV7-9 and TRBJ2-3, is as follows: DTGVSQNPRHKITKRGQNVTFRCDPISEHNRLYWYRQTLGQGPEFLTYFQNEAQLEKSRLLSDRFSAERPKGSFSTLEIQRTEQGDSAMYLCASSLVDYTDTQYFGPGTRLTVL.

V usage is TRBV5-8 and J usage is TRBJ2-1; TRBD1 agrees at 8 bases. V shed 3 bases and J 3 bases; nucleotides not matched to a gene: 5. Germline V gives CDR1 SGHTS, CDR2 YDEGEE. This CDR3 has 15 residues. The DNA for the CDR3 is TGTGCCAGCAGCTCCTGGACAGGGAGCTACAATGAGCAGTTCTTC. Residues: CASSSWTGSYNEQFF.

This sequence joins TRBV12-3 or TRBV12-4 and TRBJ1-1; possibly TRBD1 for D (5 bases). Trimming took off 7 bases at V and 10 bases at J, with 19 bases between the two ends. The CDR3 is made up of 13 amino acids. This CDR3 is CASTGTGGVGAFF. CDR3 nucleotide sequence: TGTGCCAGCACCGGGACGGGTGGGGTCGGAGCTTTCTTT.

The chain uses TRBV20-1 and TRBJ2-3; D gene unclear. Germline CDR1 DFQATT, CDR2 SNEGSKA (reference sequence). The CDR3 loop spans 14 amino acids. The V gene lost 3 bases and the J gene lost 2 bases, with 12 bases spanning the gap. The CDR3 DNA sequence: TGCAGTGCTAGTTTCGGCGGTACCACAGATACGCAGTATTTT. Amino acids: CSASFGGTTDTQYF.

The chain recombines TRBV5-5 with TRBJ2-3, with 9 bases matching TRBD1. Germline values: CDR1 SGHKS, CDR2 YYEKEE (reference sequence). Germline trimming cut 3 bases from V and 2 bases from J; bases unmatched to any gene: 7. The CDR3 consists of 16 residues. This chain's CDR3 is CASSSGGTGPTDTQYF. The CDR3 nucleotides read TGTGCCAGCAGCTCCGGAGGGACAGGGCCCACAGATACGCAGTATTTT. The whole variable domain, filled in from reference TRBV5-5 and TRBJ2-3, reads DAGVTQSPTHLIKTRGQQVTLRCSPISGHKSVSWYQQVLGQGPQFIFQYYEKEERGRGNFPDRFSARQFPNYSSELNVNALLLGDSALYLCASSSGGTGPTDTQYFGPGTRLTVL.

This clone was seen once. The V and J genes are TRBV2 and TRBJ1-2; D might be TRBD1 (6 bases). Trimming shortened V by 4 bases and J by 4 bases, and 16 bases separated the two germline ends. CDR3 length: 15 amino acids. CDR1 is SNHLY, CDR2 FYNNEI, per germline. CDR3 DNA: TGTGCCAGCAGTGGTGAGGCAGGGGCCGGCTATGGCTACACCTTC. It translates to CASSGEAGAGYGYTF.

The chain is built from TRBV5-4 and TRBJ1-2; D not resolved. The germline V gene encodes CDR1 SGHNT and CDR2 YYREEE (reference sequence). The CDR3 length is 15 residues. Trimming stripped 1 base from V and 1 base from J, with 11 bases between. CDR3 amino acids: CASSLPTLDNYGYTF. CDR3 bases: TGTGCCAGCAGCTTGCCCACACTAGATAACTATGGCTACACCTTC.

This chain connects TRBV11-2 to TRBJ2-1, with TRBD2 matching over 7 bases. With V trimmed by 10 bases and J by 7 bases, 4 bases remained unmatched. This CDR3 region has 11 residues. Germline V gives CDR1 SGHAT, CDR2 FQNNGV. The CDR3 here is CATGRGNEQFF. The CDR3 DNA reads TGTGCCACGGGGCGGGGGAATGAGCAGTTCTTC.

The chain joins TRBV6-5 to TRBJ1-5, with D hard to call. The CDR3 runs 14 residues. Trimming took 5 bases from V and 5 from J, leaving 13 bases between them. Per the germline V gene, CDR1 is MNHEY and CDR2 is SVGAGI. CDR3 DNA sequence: TGTGCCAGCAGTACAATCCCGGGAGATCAGCCCCAGCATTTT. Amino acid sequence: CASSTIPGDQPQHF.

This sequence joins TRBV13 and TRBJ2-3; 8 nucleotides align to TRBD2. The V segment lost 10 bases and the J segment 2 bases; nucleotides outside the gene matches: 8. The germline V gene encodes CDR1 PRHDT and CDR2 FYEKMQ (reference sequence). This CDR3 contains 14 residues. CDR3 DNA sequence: TGTGCCACCAAGCGGGGGCCGAACACAGATACGCAGTATTTT. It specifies CATKRGPNTDTQYF.

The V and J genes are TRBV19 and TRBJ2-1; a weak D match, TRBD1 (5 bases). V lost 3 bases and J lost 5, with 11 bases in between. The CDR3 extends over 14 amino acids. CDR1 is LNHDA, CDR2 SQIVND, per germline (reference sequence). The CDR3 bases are TGTGCCAGTAGTATTTTTGGGGCACACAATGAGCAGTTCTTC. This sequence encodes CASSIFGAHNEQFF.

The chain's CDR3 is CASSLIGQGITGELFF. CDR3 DNA: TGTGCCAGCAGCTTAATAGGACAGGGGATCACCGGGGAGCTGTTTTTT. The chain has TRBV7-8 and TRBJ2-2, with TRBD1 identical over 9 bases. Germline-derived CDR1 and CDR2 are SGHVS and FQNEAQ. The CDR3 is 16 residues long. V shed 2 bases, J shed 4 bases, and the junction held 5 bases outside the gene matches.

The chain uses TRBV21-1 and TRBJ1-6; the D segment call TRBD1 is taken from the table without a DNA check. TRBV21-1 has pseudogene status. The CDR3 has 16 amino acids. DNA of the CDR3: TGTGCCAGCAGCAAAGACGACTGCAAGGGGAATTCACCCCTCCACTTT. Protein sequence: CASSKDDCKGNSPLHF.

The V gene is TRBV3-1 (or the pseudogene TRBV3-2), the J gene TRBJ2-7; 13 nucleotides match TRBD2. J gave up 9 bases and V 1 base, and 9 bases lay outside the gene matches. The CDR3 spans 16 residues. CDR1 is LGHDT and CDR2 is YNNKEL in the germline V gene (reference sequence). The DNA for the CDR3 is TGTGCCAGCAGCCAAGCTTCGGGACTAGCGGGGACAGTGCAGTACTTC. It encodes CASSQASGLAGTVQYF.

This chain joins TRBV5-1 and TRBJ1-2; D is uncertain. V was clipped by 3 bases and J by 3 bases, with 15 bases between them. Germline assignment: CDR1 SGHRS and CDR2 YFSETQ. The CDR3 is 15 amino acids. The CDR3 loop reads CASSSRHASDYGYTF. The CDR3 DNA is TGCGCCAGCAGCTCCCGCCATGCCTCCGACTATGGCTACACCTTC.

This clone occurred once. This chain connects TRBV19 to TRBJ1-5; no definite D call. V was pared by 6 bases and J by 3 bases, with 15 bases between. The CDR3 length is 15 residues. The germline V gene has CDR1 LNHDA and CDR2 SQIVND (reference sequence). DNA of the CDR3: TGTGCCAGTAGCCCCCCACAGCTACCCAATCAGCCCCAGCATTTT. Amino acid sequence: CASSPPQLPNQPQHF. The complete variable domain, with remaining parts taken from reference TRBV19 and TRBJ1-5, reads DGGITQSPKYLFRKEGQNVTLSCEQNLNHDAMYWYRQDPGQGLRLIYYSQIVNDFQKGDIAEGYSVSREKKESFPLTVTSAQKNPTAFYLCASSPPQLPNQPQHFGDGTRLSIL.

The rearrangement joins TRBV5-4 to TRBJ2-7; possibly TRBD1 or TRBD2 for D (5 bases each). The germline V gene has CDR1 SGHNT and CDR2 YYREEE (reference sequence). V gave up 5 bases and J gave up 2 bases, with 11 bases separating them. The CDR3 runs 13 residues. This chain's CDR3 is CASSRDGAYEQYF. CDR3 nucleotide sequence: TGTGCCAGCAGTAGGGACGGAGCCTACGAGCAGTACTTC.

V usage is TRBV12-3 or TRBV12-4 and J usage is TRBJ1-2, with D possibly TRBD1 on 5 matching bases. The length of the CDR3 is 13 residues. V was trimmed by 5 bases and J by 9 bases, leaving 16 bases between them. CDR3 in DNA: TGTGCCAGCAGTCTCCGCAACCGACAGAGCTACACCTTC. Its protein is CASSLRNRQSYTF.

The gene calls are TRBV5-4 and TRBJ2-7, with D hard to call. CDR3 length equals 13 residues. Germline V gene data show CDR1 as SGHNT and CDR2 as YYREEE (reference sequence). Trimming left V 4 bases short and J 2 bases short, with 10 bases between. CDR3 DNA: TGTGCCAGCAGCCACGGTCACACCTACGAGCAGTACTTC. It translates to CASSHGHTYEQYF.

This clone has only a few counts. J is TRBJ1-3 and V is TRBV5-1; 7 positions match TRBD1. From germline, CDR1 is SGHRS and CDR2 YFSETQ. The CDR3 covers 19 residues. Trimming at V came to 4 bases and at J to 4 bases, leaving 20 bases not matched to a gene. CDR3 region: CASSQTSRGQETGGNTIYF. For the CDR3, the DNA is TGCGCCAGCAGCCAAACGTCCCGCGGACAGGAGACTGGCGGAAACACCATATATTTT.